This T cell receptor beta chain was obtained from a study of cytomegalovirus exposure and HLA in healthy donors. The PCR contained 60 Vbeta and 13 Jbeta primers. Sequencing used immunoSEQ multiplex PCR; TCRdb keeps in-frame clones, though not all of them. Here the sample table reports around 100,000 clones. This CDR3 spans 13 amino acids. Germline-derived CDR1 and CDR2 are SGHTA and FQGNSA. V trimming: 6 bases; J trimming: 2 bases; junction bases outside the gene matches: 3. This sequence was found in a man aged 35 to 55 in good health and CMV-seronegative. The chain has TRBV7-2 and TRBJ2-7; 8 nucleotides align to TRBD1. Sequencing used PBMCs. The CDR3 nucleotides are TGTGCCAGCAGACCGACAGGGGCCTACGAGCAGTACTTC. It is translated as CASRPTGAYEQYF.